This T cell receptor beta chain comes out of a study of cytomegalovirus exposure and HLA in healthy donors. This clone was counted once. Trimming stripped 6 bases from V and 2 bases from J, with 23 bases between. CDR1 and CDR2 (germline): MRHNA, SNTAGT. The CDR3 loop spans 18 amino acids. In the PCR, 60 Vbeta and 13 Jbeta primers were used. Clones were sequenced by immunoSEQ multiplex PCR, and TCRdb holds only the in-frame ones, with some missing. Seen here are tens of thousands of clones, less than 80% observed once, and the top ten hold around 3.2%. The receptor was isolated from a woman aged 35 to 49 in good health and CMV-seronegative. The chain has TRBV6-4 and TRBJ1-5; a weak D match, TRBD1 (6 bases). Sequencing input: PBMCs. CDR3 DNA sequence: TGTGCCAGCAGCCTCACAGGGCGTCCTGGGGGTGGCAATCAGCCCCAGCATTTT. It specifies CASSLTGRPGGGNQPQHF.